The 16 T cell receptor beta chains below were found in one sample sequenced in a study of T-cell memory formation after mild COVID-19. TCRdb called the 5' RACE reads again in MiXCR, with one record for every CDR3 protein. The sample includes 250,000 to 400,000 distinct CDR3 sequences, 13% to 15% seen only once; the top ten take 21%. Sequenced material: PBMCs or a T cell subset sorted from them (not recorded which). Receptor source: a man aged 18 to 35 who had mild COVID-19 (a few samples of this study predate the infection). Cell type and time point are not known.

A few counts support this clonotype. The chain combines TRBV6-2 or TRBV6-3 with TRBJ2-5, with TRBD2 matching over 11 bases. The CDR3 runs 15 residues. The germline CDR1 and CDR2 sequences are MNHEY and SVGEGT. The V gene end was trimmed by 6 bases and the J gene end by 3 bases; junction bases not matched to a gene: 6. The CDR3 DNA reads TGTGCCAGCAGCCCCTTAGCGGGGGGGGAAGAGACCCAGTACTTC. Translation gives CASSPLAGGEETQYF.

The chain links TRBV6-4 to TRBJ2-7; TRBD1 might be the D (5 bases). The V gene's germline CDR1 is MRHNA and CDR2 SNTAGT. The CDR3 contains 16 residues. Trimming shortened V by 5 bases and J by 1 base, and 18 bases separated the two germline ends. The CDR3 reads CASSLKGQILSYEQYV. CDR3 DNA: TGTGCCAGCAGTCTCAAAGGACAAATTTTGTCCTACGAGCAGTACGTC.

The V gene is TRBV5-1, the J gene TRBJ1-2, with TRBD1 identical over 7 bases. The CDR3 consists of 14 residues. In germline, CDR1 is SGHRS, CDR2 YFSETQ. V shed 1 base and J 4 bases; nucleotides not matched to a gene: 4. CDR3 residues: CASSLQGESYGYTF. The CDR3 coding sequence is TGCGCCAGCAGCTTGCAGGGGGAAAGCTATGGCTACACCTTC.

The chain combines TRBV6-5 with TRBJ1-2; weak D call: TRBD1 (5 bases). V lost 5 bases and J 6 bases, leaving 16 bases between the germline ends. The germline gives CDR1 MNHEY, CDR2 SVGAGI. This CDR3 comprises 14 residues. This CDR3 is CASSAGIQGDGYTF. In nucleotides, the CDR3 is TGTGCCAGCAGTGCAGGGATTCAGGGCGATGGCTACACCTTC.

This clonotype was recorded a few times. V usage is TRBV6-5 and J usage is TRBJ2-3; the D gene is possibly TRBD1 (6 bases). This CDR3 is built from 16 residues. CDR1 is MNHEY and CDR2 is SVGAGI in the germline V gene. Trimming left V 2 bases short and J 4 bases short, with 16 bases between. CDR3 coding DNA: TGTGCCAGCAGTTACGCCTGGGCAGGGGTTGCAGATACGCAGTATTTT. This codes for CASSYAWAGVADTQYF.

This clonotype was seen at least ten times. The rearrangement links TRBV12-3 or TRBV12-4 to TRBJ2-7, with D possibly being TRBD2 (6 bases). The CDR3 length is 13 residues. V lost 3 bases, J lost 5 bases, and 11 bases lay in between. The CDR3 is CASSFTSFNEQYF. CDR3 bases: TGTGCCAGCAGTTTCACTAGCTTCAACGAGCAGTACTTC.

This sequence joins TRBV6-4 and TRBJ1-1; no clear D gene. CDR3 length equals 14 residues. Between the trimmed V and J ends, which lost 8 bases and 4 bases, there was a span of 17 bases. Germline V gives CDR1 MRHNA, CDR2 SNTAGT. For the CDR3, the DNA is TGTGCCAGCCGAAACCAACCAGGATCCACTGAAGCTTTCTTT. It specifies CASRNQPGSTEAFF.

The V call is TRBV12-3 or TRBV12-4, the J call TRBJ1-2; D is perhaps TRBD1 (6 bases). This CDR3 is 14 amino acids long. The ends were cut back, 3 bases at V and 0 bases at J, with 8 bases in the middle. The CDR3 is CASSFRGANYGYTF. Written as DNA, the CDR3 is TGTGCCAGCAGTTTTAGGGGGGCTAACTATGGCTACACCTTC.

Only a few counts were recorded for this clonotype. The V and J genes are TRBV5-1 and TRBJ1-1; TRBD1 matches at 9 bases. The CDR3 is 14 residues long. V lost 4 bases to trimming and J lost 5 bases; unmatched junction nucleotides: 6. CDR1 SGHRS and CDR2 YFSETQ come from the germline V gene. The CDR3 DNA reads as TGCGCCAGCAGCCCCGACAGGGGGACGACTGAAGCTTTCTTT. It yields the protein CASSPDRGTTEAFF.

This chain uses TRBV4-2 with TRBJ1-5; D may be TRBD1 (5 bases). This CDR3 contains 15 residues. V was trimmed by 4 bases and J by 4 bases, leaving 14 bases between them. CDR1 is LGHNA, CDR2 YNFKEQ, per germline. CDR3 sequence: CASSPSGDGNQPQHF. The CDR3 nucleotides read TGTGCCAGCAGCCCCAGCGGGGACGGGAATCAGCCCCAGCATTTT.

The chain couples TRBV20-1 to TRBJ2-1; 9 bases line up with TRBD2. The CDR3 loop spans 13 amino acids. The V gene end was trimmed by 3 bases and the J gene end by 9 bases; junction bases not matched to a gene: 6. Germline V gene lookup returns CDR1 DFQATT and CDR2 SNEGSKA (reference sequence). The CDR3 region is CSASVSGGPEQFF. The CDR3 DNA is TGCAGTGCTAGTGTTAGCGGGGGTCCTGAGCAGTTCTTC.

The chain couples TRBV9 to TRBJ1-2; 7 bases are shared with TRBD1. CDR3 length equals 16 residues. Germline CDR1 SGDLS, CDR2 YYNGEE. The ends lost 4 bases at V and 4 bases at J; junction bases unmatched: 13. CDR3 in DNA: TGTGCCAGCAGCCGGGACAGTGGGCTGGGGTCCTATGGCTACACCTTC. Protein product: CASSRDSGLGSYGYTF.

This clonotype was observed a few times. This CDR3 reads CASRVQGARNSPLHF. The CDR3, as DNA: TGTGCCAGCAGGGTACAGGGGGCGCGGAATTCACCCCTCCACTTT. The chain employs TRBV13 and TRBJ1-6; TRBD1 matches at 9 bases. Per the germline V gene, CDR1 is PRHDT and CDR2 is FYEKMQ (reference sequence). Germline trimming cut 6 bases from V and 7 bases from J; bases unmatched to any gene: 7. The CDR3 loop spans 15 amino acids.

V and J are TRBV7-3 and TRBJ2-2, with a tentative D call TRBD1 (5 bases). Germline CDR1 is SGHTA and CDR2 is FQGTGA. The CDR3 runs 17 residues. Trimming took 1 base from V and 3 from J, leaving 15 bases between them. In nucleotides, the CDR3 is TGTGCCAGCAGCTTAATGTTCGGCCAGGGATACACCGGGGAGCTGTTTTTT. As protein: CASSLMFGQGYTGELFF. Filled out from reference TRBV7-3 and TRBJ2-2, the complete variable domain reads GAGVSQTPSNKVTEKGKYVELRCDPISGHTALYWYRQSLGQGPEFLIYFQGTGAADDSGLPNDRFFAVRPEGSVSTLKIQRTERGDSAVYLCASSLMFGQGYTGELFFGEGSRLTVL.

The V call is TRBV7-8, the J call TRBJ2-7, with 9 bases aligning to TRBD2. This CDR3 has 15 amino acids. V dropped 9 bases and J dropped 3; count of bases not matched to a gene: 12. CDR1 and CDR2 from the germline V gene are SGHVS and FQNEAQ. CDR3 nucleotides: TGTGCCAGTAGGCCCTCTGGACTAGCGATCTACGAGCAGTACTTC. Its translation is CASRPSGLAIYEQYF.

This clonotype was seen ten or more times. This chain uses TRBV12-3 or TRBV12-4 with TRBJ1-6; TRBD1 aligns across 7 bases. V was pared by 6 bases and J by 7 bases, with 3 bases of the junction left unmatched. There are 13 residues in the CDR3. CDR3: CASSGTANSPLHF. The CDR3 DNA follows: TGTGCCAGCAGCGGGACAGCGAATTCACCCCTCCACTTT.